The 14 T cell receptor beta chains below come from one sample, sequenced in a study of blood T cell repertoires in COVID-19. Generated by immunoSEQ multiplex PCR, the TCRdb table keeps only in-frame clones and is missing some. The sample yields 400,000 or so clones, about 90% seen once. The sequenced material came from PBMCs or T cells enriched from blood (not recorded which). Source of these receptors: a man between 18 and 35 years old who had recovered from COVID-19.

The rearrangement links TRBV18 to TRBJ2-2; 11 bases map to TRBD2. The CDR3 totals 15 residues. J gave up 7 bases and V 3 bases, and 4 bases lay outside the gene matches. Per germline, CDR1 KGHSH and CDR2 LQKENI. DNA of the CDR3: TGTGCCAGCTCACCCACTAGCGGGAGACACGGGGAGCTGTTTTTT. Its translation: CASSPTSGRHGELFF.

The chain uses TRBV3-1 (or the pseudogene TRBV3-2) and TRBJ2-3; no clear D. V was trimmed by 4 bases and J by 0 bases, leaving 14 bases between them. CDR1 LGHDT and CDR2 YNNKEL come from the germline V gene (reference sequence). This CDR3 region has 16 residues. The DNA of the CDR3 is TGTGCCAGCAGCCCCTCCACAGTCTCTAGCACAGATACGCAGTATTTT. This encodes CASSPSTVSSTDTQYF.

This clone was seen once. In nucleotides, the CDR3 is TGTGCCAGCAGTGCCGGGGAGTATTCCTATAATTCACCCCTCCACTTT. It yields the protein CASSAGEYSYNSPLHF. This chain links TRBV2 with TRBJ1-6; D unresolved. Germline-derived CDR1 and CDR2 are SNHLY and FYNNEI. With 4 bases removed from V and 1 base from J, the gap between germline ends came to 11 bases. CDR3 length: 16 residues.

V and J are TRBV5-1 and TRBJ2-1; 8 nucleotides match TRBD2. The germline V gene has CDR1 SGHRS and CDR2 YFSETQ. The CDR3 covers 14 residues. J gave up 4 bases and V 0 bases, and 0 bases lay outside the gene matches. CDR3 coding DNA: TGCGCCAGCAGCTTGGGACTAGCGTACAATGAGCAGTTCTTC. Translated: CASSLGLAYNEQFF.

The DNA of the CDR3 is TGTGCCAGCAGCTCCCCGGGACAGGGGGCGGTTGGCTACACCTTC. Translating it yields CASSSPGQGAVGYTF. The gene calls are TRBV7-6 and TRBJ1-2; 12 bases are shared with TRBD1. Germline CDR1 reads SGHVS; CDR2 reads FNYEAQ. The CDR3 loop spans 15 amino acids. The V gene end was trimmed by 4 bases and the J gene end by 7 bases; junction bases not matched to a gene: 7.

The CDR3 coding sequence is TGTGCCAGCAGGTCAGCGGGAGGACTATATGAGCAGTTCTTC. Amino acid sequence: CASRSAGGLYEQFF. The gene calls are TRBV7-3 and TRBJ2-1; TRBD2 agrees at 9 bases. Germline values: CDR1 SGHTA, CDR2 FQGTGA. The CDR3 has 14 residues. V shed 6 bases and J 8 bases; nucleotides not matched to a gene: 8.

The chain is built from TRBV6-4 and TRBJ1-2; TRBD1 aligns across 7 bases. The CDR3 consists of 16 residues. J lost 8 bases, V lost 6 bases, and 18 bases had no gene match. In germline, CDR1 is MRHNA, CDR2 SNTAGT. CDR3 DNA: TGTGCCAGCAGCCCCTCCGTCGGGACAGTAGCAGGGGGCTACACCTTC. Translating gives CASSPSVGTVAGGYTF.

The rearrangement links TRBV30 to TRBJ2-5; TRBD1 matches at 12 bases. CDR1 and CDR2 from the germline V gene are GTSNPN and SVGIG (reference sequence). With V trimmed by 2 bases and J by 6 bases, 7 bases remained unmatched. CDR3 length: 15 amino acids. The CDR3 sequence is CAWSTGTGGGKTQYF. CDR3 sequence (DNA): TGTGCCTGGAGTACGGGGACAGGGGGCGGAAAGACCCAGTACTTC.

The chain employs TRBV3-1 (or the pseudogene TRBV3-2) and TRBJ1-1; TRBD1 matches 8 bases. The CDR3 runs 14 residues. Germline loops: CDR1 LGHDT, CDR2 YNNKEL (reference sequence). V was clipped by 6 bases and J by 2 bases; unmatched bases: 5. The CDR3 DNA is TGTGCCAGCAGGCAACAGGGGGGAAACACTGAAGCTTTCTTT. Translating gives CASRQQGGNTEAFF.

The genes are TRBV6-5 and TRBJ2-1; 8 nucleotides align to TRBD2. Germline loops: CDR1 MNHEY, CDR2 SVGAGI. The junction had 16 bases not matched to a gene; V was cut back by 10 bases and J by 8 bases. The CDR3 length is 15 residues. The CDR3 DNA is TGTGCCACGGTCCCTCGGGGGGGCACTATCTATGAGCAGTTCTTC. Translating it yields CATVPRGGTIYEQFF.

The chain combines TRBV11-3 with TRBJ2-3; the match to TRBD1 covers 7 bases. The CDR3 extends over 17 amino acids. V gave up 4 bases and J gave up 0 bases; unmatched junction bases: 10. The V gene's germline CDR1 is SGHNT and CDR2 YENEEA. This CDR3 is CASSSGQVEKSTDTQYF. The CDR3 DNA sequence: TGTGCCAGCAGCTCAGGACAGGTCGAGAAAAGCACAGATACGCAGTATTTT.

This chain uses TRBV7-6 with TRBJ1-1; D is uncertain. V lost 1 base and J 0 bases, leaving 12 bases between the germline ends. Germline CDR1 SGHVS, CDR2 FNYEAQ. CDR3 length equals 16 residues. The CDR3 DNA follows: TGTGCCAGCAGCTTAGGGAGTGCGGCTATGAACACTGAAGCTTTCTTT. It encodes CASSLGSAAMNTEAFF.

The J gene is TRBJ2-2, the V gene TRBV2, with 11 bases lining up with TRBD2. In germline, CDR1 is SNHLY, CDR2 FYNNEI. Trimming cost V 6 bases and J 6 bases; bases outside gene matches: 6. This CDR3 is built from 15 residues. The CDR3 nucleotides are TGTGCCAGCAGAAAACTAGCGGGAGACGCCGGGGAGCTGTTTTTT. Translating it yields CASRKLAGDAGELFF.

This clone came up a few times. The chain combines TRBV19 with TRBJ2-2; TRBD2 agrees at 7 bases. This CDR3 has 14 amino acids. The V gene's germline CDR1 is LNHDA and CDR2 SQIVND (reference sequence). V was clipped by 7 bases and J by 2 bases; unmatched bases: 4. CDR3 coding DNA: TGTGCCAGTAATTCGGGACTAAACACCGGGGAGCTGTTTTTT. Translating gives CASNSGLNTGELFF.